The clone carrying this T cell receptor beta chain was seen a handful of times. Its target is unknown. Single cDNA molecules in the library carried unique molecular identifiers attached during preparation. TCRdb re-called the RACE reads through MiXCR, storing one row per CDR3 protein. The sample includes more than 80,000 distinct CDR3 sequences, around 12% of them seen just once. The germline V gene has CDR1 MDHEN and CDR2 SYDVKM. The junction had 6 bases not matched to a gene; V was cut back by 2 bases and J by 7 bases. The CDR3 totals 15 residues. Time point defined: pre-sensitization, week 0. Treatment of the sample: therapeutic diphenylcyclopropenone sensitization with weekly scalp DPC. This sample was included in a study of human T cells and chemical hapten exposure. Overall study context: A 2 cm by 2 cm inner upper arm patch received 2% DPC for sensitization. All patients underwent weekly scalp dosing with diphenylcyclopropenone for the full roughly 25-week study.

Broader study findings: DPC sensitization left the count of TCRs above 1 in 1000 unchanged.

This TCR came from a woman aged 45-59 years with alopecia areata. Some clones in this sample may be carry-over from other donors' samples. V is TRBV28 and J is TRBJ2-1; TRBD1 agrees at 9 bases. The sequenced sample was whole blood, obtained in connection with sensitization to the hapten diphenylcyclopropenone (DPC). DNA of the CDR3: TGTGCCAGCAGTTTAGCAGGGACAGGGATAAATGAGCAGTTCTTC. It specifies CASSLAGTGINEQFF. The full variable domain, with the rest looked up from reference TRBV28 and TRBJ2-1, is DVKVTQSSRYLVKRTGEKVFLECVQDMDHENMFWYRQDPGLGLRLIYFSYDVKMKEKGDIPEGYSVSREKKERFSLILESASTNQTSMYLCASSLAGTGINEQFFGPGTRLTVL.